This T cell receptor (beta chain) was retrieved from a study of OX40 agonist ivuxolimab in advanced cancers. Regarding the study in general: The costimulatory receptor OX40 (CD134) was targeted by ivuxolimab, a fully human IgG2 agonistic monoclonal antibody. Intravenous ivuxolimab was administered to patients every 2 weeks at six dose levels: 0.01, 0.1, 0.3, 1.5, 3 and 10 mg/kg. Of the approximately 50 dose-escalation patients, hepatocellular carcinoma was present in roughly 19, melanoma in around 15, renal cell carcinoma in 9 and head and neck cancer in 9. The dose-escalation cohort was approximately 83% male with a mean age of approximately 60 years, ranging from 23 to 79. Patients were allowed to have had prior anti-PD-1, anti-PD-L1 or anti-CTLA-4 therapy, and around 40% of the dose-escalation patients had previously received checkpoint inhibitors. Partial responses were achieved by three dose-escalation patients, of whom one had hepatocellular carcinoma and two had cutaneous melanoma. Peripheral TCRbeta sequencing was intended to test whether TCR sequence diversity was altered and clonal T-cell expansion was caused by ivuxolimab. The paper reports the monotherapy dose-escalation portion (N of about 50 patients) of the phase I ivuxolimab trial.

Details on this clone: Its antigen specificity is not known. Nothing much larger sits one base from this clone, and base qualities are not available.

From its cysteine to its phenylalanine, the CDR3 spans 13 amino acids. The kept DNA is CDR3 alone, 39 bases in frame from the first base. Trimming costs V 6 bases and J 8 bases, and their ends lie 16 bases apart. Taken from the germline V gene, the CDR1 and CDR2 loops are MDHEN and SYDVKM. To sequence the TCRbeta CDR3 region, genomic DNA was isolated from the sorted cells. The immunoSEQ Assay was used to sequence the TCRbeta CDR3 regions. TCRdb carries this immuneACCESS record with in-frame sequences only. Its versions omit some clonotypes, under half of them owing to an unresolved V gene in the studies checked, with the rest unexplained. Recorded for this sample are about 9,500 clones; over 65% of them occurred a single time. Together, the top ten hold about 24% of the sample. What the research found in general, with its limitations: At doses of 0.1 to 3.0 mg/kg, clonal expansion of both CD4+ and CD8+ blood T cells was observed from baseline to week 6. In partial responders in the 0.1-3.0 mg/kg groups, normalized peripheral clonal expansion was found to be among the lowest, especially among CD8+ T cells. After ivuxolimab, CD8+ T cells had more expanded clones than CD4+ T cells on average. Low levels of normalized T-cell clonal expansion were also seen in some nonresponding patients. The antigen specificity of the peripheral T cells that underwent clonal expansion was not determined.

Patients with a history of autoimmune disease or receiving systemic immunosuppression were excluded from the trial. In every dose cohort, peripheral blood was drawn for TCR sequencing at baseline, cycle 4 day 1, and cycle 7 day 1. Samples were obtained from an open-label, multicenter, first-in-human phase I dose-escalation trial of ivuxolimab. Adults with locally advanced or metastatic head and neck squamous cell, hepatocellular, melanoma or renal cell carcinoma were enrolled in the trial. CD4+ and CD8+ T cells were sorted separately from peripheral blood before TCR sequencing. This specimen was CD4+ or CD8+ T cells sorted from blood, taken in a trial of the OX40 agonist ivuxolimab. This receptor was taken from an adult with an advanced solid tumor such as melanoma, head and neck, liver or kidney cancer. The chain was built from TRBV28 and TRBJ1-1; the D gene assignment is ambiguous. The DNA sequence is as follows: TGTGCCAGCAGCCTAGCCGGGAATGTGGAAGCTTTCTTT. It specifies CASSLAGNVEAFF.